These T cell receptor beta chains were read from a single sample in a study of metastatic and nonmetastatic thyroid tumors. Using MiXCR, TCRdb re-called clones from the PCR reads. The sample includes roughly 13,000 clones, 25% to 30% seen only once; the top ten take about a fifth. Sequencing input: tumor tissue. The source of these receptors is a female donor with papillary thyroid cancer or a benign thyroid nodule (not recorded which). Some clones in this sample may be carry-over from other donors' samples. Both conserved end residues are part of each CDR3. The D gene is left open where the match is weak. Rows may omit the clone size; those that give it use once, few, many or a size class.

clone size,J gene,D gene,V gene,CDR3 length,CDR3 protein,CDR3 DNA
medium-sized,TRBJ2-7,NA,TRBV11-2,14,CASSPGTNSYEQYF,TGTGCCAGCAGCCCCGGGACCAACTCCTACGAGCAGTACTTC
NA,TRBJ1-2,TRBD1,TRBV28,15,CASSSWGQGNYGYTF,TGTGCCAGCAGTTCTTGGGGACAGGGGAACTATGGCTACACCTTC
many,TRBJ1-2,NA,TRBV12-3/TRBV12-4,15,CASSFPGLSPYGYTF,TGTGCCAGCAGTTTTCCGGGACTTAGCCCCTATGGCTACACCTTC
medium-sized,TRBJ1-2,NA,TRBV2,14,CASSVEGSFNGYTF,TGTGCCAGCAGTGTGGAGGGAAGTTTTAATGGCTACACCTTC
many,TRBJ1-5,NA,TRBV15,15,CATSRVGASNQPQHF,TGTGCCACCAGCAGAGTGGGGGCTAGCAATCAGCCCCAGCATTTT
many,TRBJ1-4,TRBD1,TRBV30,13,CAWGTGSSLKLFF,TGTGCCTGGGGGACAGGGAGCTCCCTAAAACTGTTTTTT
few,TRBJ1-2,NA,TRBV27,13,CASSSNIFYGYTF,TGTGCCAGCAGTTCTAACATATTCTATGGCTACACCTTC
many,TRBJ1-1,NA,TRBV5-4,13,CASSLDGFAEAFF,TGTGCCAGCAGCTTGGATGGGTTCGCTGAAGCTTTCTTT
many,TRBJ2-7,TRBD2,TRBV29-1,14,CSVEDGSGTYEQYF,TGCAGCGTTGAAGATGGAAGCGGGACCTACGAGCAGTACTTC
medium-sized,TRBJ2-1,NA,TRBV7-2,15,CASSLADGLYNEQFF,TGTGCCAGCAGCTTAGCGGACGGGTTATACAATGAGCAGTTCTTC
NA,TRBJ2-7,NA,TRBV12-3/TRBV12-4,12,CASSFDGLKEYF,TGTGCCAGCAGTTTTGACGGACTGAAAGAGTACTTC
NA,TRBJ2-1,NA,TRBV9,14,CASSVESPGDEQFF,TGTGCCAGCAGCGTAGAATCTCCGGGGGATGAGCAGTTCTTC
NA,TRBJ1-5,NA,TRBV4-2,15,CASSQGGREDQPQHF,TGTGCCAGCAGCCAAGGGGGCAGGGAGGATCAGCCCCAGCATTTT
NA,TRBJ2-2,NA,TRBV18,14,CASRTQWNTGELFF,TGTGCCAGCCGGACCCAGTGGAACACCGGGGAGCTGTTTTTT
medium-sized,TRBJ2-1,NA,TRBV5-1,13,CASSLVGDNEQFF,TGCGCCAGCAGCTTGGTCGGAGACAATGAGCAGTTCTTC
once,TRBJ2-1,TRBD2,TRBV5-1,17,CASSSPRLAESYNEQFF,TGCGCCAGCAGCTCCCCCCGACTAGCGGAGTCCTACAATGAGCAGTTCTTC
NA,TRBJ1-1,NA,TRBV28,12,CALQGLSTEAFF,TGTGCCCTACAGGGTTTAAGCACTGAAGCTTTCTTT
NA,TRBJ1-3,NA,TRBV18,16,CASSRGVGEPGNTIYF,TGTGCCAGCTCACGAGGCGTTGGGGAGCCTGGAAACACCATATATTTT
many,TRBJ2-1,NA,TRBV11-3,15,CASSLGLAGYNEQFF,TGTGCCAGCAGCTTAGGGTTAGCAGGGTACAATGAGCAGTTCTTC
few,TRBJ1-6,NA,TRBV10-3,13,CAIIFSGDSPLHF,TGTGCCATCATATTTAGTGGTGATTCACCCCTCCACTTT
many,TRBJ1-5,NA,TRBV29-1,13,CSVRDNYNQPQHF,TGCAGCGTGAGGGACAACTACAATCAGCCCCAGCATTTT
medium-sized,TRBJ1-1,NA,TRBV6-1,15,CASTPYLGGRGEAFF,TGTGCCAGCACCCCTTACCTCGGCGGCAGAGGTGAAGCTTTCTTT
medium-sized,TRBJ2-2,NA,TRBV19,14,CASSTWRGTGELFF,TGTGCCAGTAGTACCTGGCGGGGTACCGGGGAGCTGTTTTTT
many,TRBJ2-5,TRBD2,TRBV27,17,CASSFPTSGGREETQYF,TGTGCCAGCAGTTTCCCGACTAGCGGGGGAAGGGAAGAGACCCAGTACTTC
NA,TRBJ1-2,NA,TRBV4-2,15,CASSHGLNGNYGYTF,TGTGCCAGCAGCCATGGCTTGAACGGCAACTATGGCTACACCTTC
NA,TRBJ2-7,NA,TRBV5-1,13,CASSLFAMYEQYF,TGCGCCAGCAGCTTATTCGCCATGTACGAGCAGTACTTC
few,TRBJ1-1,NA,TRBV27,14,CASRIQGWGTEAFF,TGTGCCAGCAGGATACAGGGTTGGGGCACTGAAGCTTTCTTT
many,TRBJ2-1,TRBD2,TRBV14,15,CASRPVGGGYNEQFF,TGTGCCAGCAGGCCCGTCGGGGGGGGCTACAATGAGCAGTTCTTC
many,TRBJ2-1,TRBD1,TRBV15,15,CATSRSDRGNNEQFF,TGTGCCACCAGCAGGTCGGACAGGGGCAACAATGAGCAGTTCTTC
NA,TRBJ2-7,NA,TRBV7-9,14,CASSLDGGLYEQYF,TGTGCCAGCAGCTTAGACGGGGGTCTCTACGAGCAGTACTTC
medium-sized,TRBJ2-3,TRBD2,TRBV7-9,15,CASSFTSGVTDTQYF,TGTGCCAGCAGCTTTACTAGCGGGGTCACAGATACGCAGTATTTT
few,TRBJ1-5,TRBD1,TRBV20-1,13,CSAGDSLNQPQHF,TGCAGTGCTGGGGACAGCCTCAATCAGCCCCAGCATTTT
medium-sized,TRBJ2-3,TRBD2,TRBV9,16,CASSVGSSGYTDTQYF,TGTGCCAGCAGCGTAGGATCTAGCGGTTACACAGATACGCAGTATTTT
many,TRBJ2-3,TRBD2,TRBV20-1,17,CSASWGRASGSTDTQYF,TGCAGTGCATCTTGGGGGCGAGCTAGCGGGAGCACAGATACGCAGTATTTT
medium-sized,TRBJ1-2,NA,TRBV20-1,17,CSASPLFVVGQTYGYTF,TGCAGTGCTAGTCCCCTGTTTGTCGTAGGACAGACCTATGGCTACACCTTC
NA,TRBJ2-2,NA,TRBV11-2,14,CASSLAGWAGELFF,TGTGCCAGCAGCTTAGCTGGTTGGGCCGGGGAGCTGTTTTTT
many,TRBJ1-1,TRBD1,TRBV6-1,14,CASSRQGAHTEAFF,TGTGCCAGCAGCAGACAGGGGGCTCACACTGAAGCTTTCTTT
NA,TRBJ2-5,NA,TRBV3-1,13,CASSNGYEETQYF,TGTGCCAGCAGCAATGGGTACGAGGAGACCCAGTACTTC
few,TRBJ2-1,NA,TRBV12-3/TRBV12-4,16,CASSLGLTLSYNEQFF,TGTGCCAGCAGTTTAGGTCTTACTTTATCCTACAATGAGCAGTTCTTC
many,TRBJ1-4,TRBD1,TRBV28,16,CASSFRQGGLGEKLFF,TGTGCCAGCAGTTTCCGACAGGGGGGACTAGGAGAAAAACTGTTTTTT
many,TRBJ1-1,TRBD1,TRBV10-3,16,CATTGTGGPAVTEAFF,TGTGCCACGACCGGGACAGGGGGCCCCGCGGTAACTGAAGCTTTCTTT
few,TRBJ2-1,TRBD1,TRBV20-1,15,CSARGGTGSYNEQFF,TGCAGTGCCCGGGGCGGGACAGGGTCCTACAATGAGCAGTTCTTC
NA,TRBJ2-3,NA,TRBV14,15,CASSQDRRTTGSEYF,TGTGCCAGCAGCCAAGATAGGCGTACAACCGGGTCGGAGTATTTT
NA,TRBJ2-7,NA,TRBV5-1,12,CASSGDGYEQYF,TGCGCCAGCAGCGGCGACGGGTACGAGCAGTACTTC
medium-sized,TRBJ1-5,TRBD1,TRBV5-5,15,CASSGTGGTQGPQHF,TGTGCCAGCAGCGGGACAGGGGGCACCCAGGGGCCCCAGCATTTT
large,TRBJ2-7,NA,TRBV6-1,14,CASTSIGRQREQYF,TGTGCCAGCACCTCCATAGGACGGCAGCGCGAGCAGTACTTC
medium-sized,TRBJ2-1,NA,TRBV4-1,12,CASSPIGTKQFF,TGCGCCAGCAGCCCTATAGGGACGAAACAGTTCTTC
NA,TRBJ1-2,TRBD1,TRBV11-2,16,CASGEAGGSPNYGYTF,TGTGCCAGCGGCGAGGCAGGGGGCTCCCCTAACTATGGCTACACCTTC